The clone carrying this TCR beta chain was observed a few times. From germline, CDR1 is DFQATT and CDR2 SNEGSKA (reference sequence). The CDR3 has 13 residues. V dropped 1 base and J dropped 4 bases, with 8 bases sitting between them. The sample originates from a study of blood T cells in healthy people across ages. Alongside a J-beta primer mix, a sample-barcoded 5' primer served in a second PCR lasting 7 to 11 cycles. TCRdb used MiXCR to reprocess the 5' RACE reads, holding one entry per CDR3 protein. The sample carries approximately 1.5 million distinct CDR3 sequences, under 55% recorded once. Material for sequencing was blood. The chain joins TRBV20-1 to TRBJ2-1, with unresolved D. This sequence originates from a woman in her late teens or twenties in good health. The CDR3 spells CSARAGPYNEQFF. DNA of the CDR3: TGCAGTGCTAGAGCCGGGCCGTACAATGAGCAGTTCTTC.